This TCR beta chain was sequenced in a study of T cell responses to AZD1222 COVID-19 vaccine. Study-wide findings and caveats: Repertoires were obtained solely post-peak T cell response. Reportedly, close to half of spike-specific TCRs are directed against unmutated variant regions.

Concerning this clone: The antigen is unknown.

Assay: immunoSEQ multiplex PCR; the TCRdb copy retains only in-frame clones and omits some. The sample comprises approximately 120,000 clones, about 87% of which are singletons, and 4.5% to 6% rests with the top ten. CDR1 and CDR2 from the germline V gene are SEHNR and FQNEAQ (reference sequence). This CDR3 comprises 17 residues. Trimming at V came to 1 base and at J to 0 bases, leaving 6 bases not matched to a gene. Sequenced here: peripheral blood, sampled on day 0 of AZD1222 vaccination. The V gene is TRBV7-9, the J gene TRBJ2-1; 7 bases are shared with TRBD2. The clonotype was recovered from an adult in good health. CDR3 region: CASSLESRGSSYNEQFF. The CDR3 DNA reads TGTGCCAGCAGCTTAGAATCTCGCGGGAGCTCCTACAATGAGCAGTTCTTC.